The clone carrying this T cell receptor beta chain appeared many times. For CDR3 and TCR beta VDJ profiling, genomic DNA was the template used. In TCRdb, the reads were re-called with MiXCR into one record per CDR3 protein. This table has around 170,000 distinct CDR3 sequences, around half appearing once. The sample originates from a study of CD8+CD57+ T cells in acquired aplastic anemia. Trimming stripped 9 bases from V and 1 base from J, with 12 bases between. The CDR3 runs 13 residues. Germline V CDR1 and CDR2: SEHNR, FQNEAQ (reference sequence). Patients chosen for sequencing had CD8+CD57+ cells that had expanded, as shown by flow cytometry. Every patient had severe acquired aplastic anemia.

This sequence joins TRBV7-9 and TRBJ1-1; no firm D call. Sequencing input: sorted CD4+, CD8+, or CD8+CD57+ T cells (not recorded which) from PBMCs. This TCR came from a human donor with aplastic anemia. Written as DNA, the CDR3 is TGTGCCAGTATGGCCTACGCGAACACTGAAGCTTTCTTT. It translates to CASMAYANTEAFF. Full variable domain (missing parts from reference TRBV7-9 and TRBJ1-1): DTGVSQNPRHKITKRGQNVTFRCDPISEHNRLYWYRQTLGQGPEFLTYFQNEAQLEKSRLLSDRFSAERPKGSFSTLEIQRTEQGDSAMYLCASMAYANTEAFFGQGTRLTVV.